Sequencing of this T cell receptor (beta chain) was carried out in a study of blood T cell repertoires in COVID-19. Profiling relied on immunoSEQ multiplex PCR, and the TCRdb table lists in-frame clones only, not all of them. The sample includes some 320,000 clones, just under 90% of them seen just once. CDR3 size: 14 residues. Trimming took 6 bases from V and 2 from J; bases not matched to a gene: 3. Germline V lookup: CDR1 LNHDA, CDR2 SQIVND (reference sequence). Sequences were obtained from peripheral blood. The source is a woman in her thirties with COVID-19, enrolled during active disease. V is TRBV19 and J is TRBJ1-5; TRBD1 matches at 8 bases. The CDR3 is CASRDREGNQPQHF. The DNA of the CDR3 is TGTGCCAGTAGGGACAGGGAAGGCAATCAGCCCCAGCATTTT.